The 10 T cell receptor beta chains listed next were all sequenced from one sample in a study of control samples from healthy donors and cancer patients. Repertoires were generated with immunoSEQ multiplex PCR, while TCRdb's copy carries only in-frame clones and drops some. The sample lists roughly 120,000 clones; 88% were seen once. The sequenced material came from blood. Source of these receptors: a woman aged 70-85 years in good health.

The genes are TRBV5-1 and TRBJ2-7, with 7 positions matching TRBD1. V dropped 3 bases and J dropped 5; count of bases not matched to a gene: 8. Per the germline V gene, CDR1 is SGHRS and CDR2 is YFSETQ. CDR3 length: 14 residues. CDR3: CASSSLQGSNEQYF. The CDR3 bases are TGCGCCAGCAGCTCGCTACAGGGGTCCAACGAGCAGTACTTC.

The chain employs TRBV5-8 and TRBJ2-3, with TRBD1 identical over 7 bases. The J segment lost 4 bases and the V segment lost 4 bases, leaving 3 bases of the junction unmatched. CDR1 and CDR2 (germline): SGHTS, YDEGEE. This CDR3 is built from 13 residues. CDR3 sequence reads: CASSGTVADTQYF. CDR3 DNA sequence: TGTGCCAGCAGCGGGACAGTCGCAGATACGCAGTATTTT.

In its sample, this clone was seen once. The chain joins TRBV5-1 to TRBJ1-2; possible D gene TRBD1, 5 bases. The CDR3 extends over 14 amino acids. V was trimmed by 0 bases and J by 4 bases, leaving 10 bases between them. Germline loops: CDR1 SGHRS, CDR2 YFSETQ. CDR3 nucleotide sequence: TGCGCCAGCAGCTTGGTTGCGGGGACCTATGGCTACACCTTC. As protein: CASSLVAGTYGYTF.

The gene calls are TRBV19 and TRBJ2-1; 9 bases map to TRBD2. CDR1 LNHDA and CDR2 SQIVND come from the germline V gene (reference sequence). V was pared by 3 bases and J by 5 bases, with 8 bases of the junction left unmatched. The CDR3 has 16 amino acids. The CDR3 sequence is CASSIALAGMNNEQFF. The CDR3 nucleotides read TGTGCCAGTAGTATTGCGCTAGCGGGGATGAACAATGAGCAGTTCTTC.

The chain couples TRBV6-5 to TRBJ1-4; D is undetermined. Per the germline V gene, CDR1 is MNHEY and CDR2 is SVGAGI. The V end was cut by 2 bases, the J end by 4 bases, with 8 bases between. CDR3 length: 14 residues. CDR3 nucleotide sequence: TGTGCCAGCAGTTACACCCAGAGTAATGAAAAACTGTTTTTT. The encoded protein is CASSYTQSNEKLFF.

This sequence joins TRBV7-2 and TRBJ1-1, with unresolved D. The CDR3 totals 12 residues. Germline V gene sequence: CDR1 SGHTA, CDR2 FQGNSA. V dropped 6 bases and J dropped 7 bases, with 12 bases sitting between them. The CDR3, as DNA: TGTGCCAGCAGGTTCATCGAGGGTGAAGCTTTCTTT. It encodes CASRFIEGEAFF.

The V call is TRBV21-1, the J call TRBJ1-2; TRBD1 is taken as the D call from the table, unchecked against the DNA. TRBV21-1 is a pseudogene locus. The CDR3 extends over 16 amino acids. CDR3 in DNA: TGTGCCAGCAGCAACGGAGAAGACAGGGCCTACTATGGCTACACCTTC. Translating gives CASSNGEDRAYYGYTF.

The V and J genes are TRBV10-3 and TRBJ1-6; 7 bases are shared with TRBD1. Trimming took 2 bases from V and 9 from J; bases not matched to a gene: 10. Germline-derived CDR1 and CDR2 are ENHRY and SYGVKD. The CDR3 totals 16 residues. CDR3: CAISERGGPGGSPLHF. The CDR3 DNA is TGTGCCATCAGTGAGAGAGGGGGCCCCGGCGGTTCACCCCTCCACTTT.

Only one count was recorded for this clone. The genes are TRBV3-1 (or the pseudogene TRBV3-2) and TRBJ2-5; D remains unclear. The CDR3 covers 12 residues. Trimming took off 1 base at V and 5 bases at J, with 5 bases between the two ends. CDR1 and CDR2 (germline): LGHDT, YNNKEL (reference sequence). CDR3 sequence reads: CASSQGRETQYF. The CDR3 coding sequence is TGTGCCAGCAGCCAAGGAAGGGAGACCCAGTACTTC.

This clone was found once. The chain employs TRBV7-2 and TRBJ2-1; perhaps TRBD1 as D (5 bases). V dropped 3 bases and J dropped 6 bases, with 15 bases sitting between them. The CDR3 is 15 amino acids. The germline CDR1 and CDR2 sequences are SGHTA and FQGNSA. CDR3 sequence reads: CASSLGRAVGNEQFF. CDR3 DNA: TGTGCCAGCAGCTTGGGCAGGGCAGTGGGCAATGAGCAGTTCTTC.